The 31 T cell receptor beta chains listed next were all sequenced from one sample in a study of T cells after yellow fever vaccination. TCRdb itself ran the 5' RACE reads through MiXCR, one entry per CDR3 protein. This sample carries approximately 580,000 distinct CDR3 sequences, approximately 16% of them seen once, and the ten largest clones take about 18%. The starting material was PBMCs, obtained less than 6 days after the first yellow fever vaccination. Receptors were obtained from a man between 18 and 35 years old who received the YFV17D yellow fever vaccine.

There are a few counts of this clonotype. V and J are TRBV19 and TRBJ1-1; D ambiguous. Germline CDR1 LNHDA, CDR2 SQIVND (reference sequence). Trimming stripped 6 bases from V and 5 bases from J, with 13 bases between. The CDR3 extends over 13 amino acids. The CDR3 is CASSPGPRTEAFF. Written as DNA, the CDR3 is TGTGCCAGTAGCCCCGGACCGAGAACTGAAGCTTTCTTT.

This clonotype was counted at least ten times. The chain couples TRBV7-2 to TRBJ2-7; D is perhaps TRBD1 (5 bases). This CDR3 is built from 15 residues. Between the trimmed V and J ends, which lost 4 bases and 3 bases, there was a span of 16 bases. The germline V gene has CDR1 SGHTA and CDR2 FQGNSA. The CDR3, as DNA: TGTGCCAGCAGCTCTCTCATGGGGCCGAGCTACGAGCAGTACTTC. Protein: CASSSLMGPSYEQYF. Complete variable domain (other parts from reference TRBV7-2 and TRBJ2-7): GAGVSQSPSNKVTEKGKDVELRCDPISGHTALYWYRQSLGQGLEFLIYFQGNSAPDKSGLPSDRFSAERTGGSVSTLTIQRTQQEDSAVYLCASSSLMGPSYEQYFGPGTRLTVT.

The chain is built from TRBV20-1 and TRBJ2-3; TRBD2 matches 12 bases. This CDR3 has 17 residues. CDR1 DFQATT and CDR2 SNEGSKA come from the germline V gene (reference sequence). After removal of 5 bases from V and 0 bases from J, the junction contained 9 bases not matched to a gene. CDR3 DNA sequence: TGCAGTGCTCAAACTGATGGACTAGCGGGGAGCACAGATACGCAGTATTTT. Translation: CSAQTDGLAGSTDTQYF.

The gene calls are TRBV5-1 and TRBJ2-1; a possible D gene is TRBD2 (6 bases). Per the germline V gene, CDR1 is SGHRS and CDR2 is YFSETQ. The CDR3 is made up of 13 amino acids. V dropped 0 bases and J dropped 9 bases, with 10 bases sitting between them. The CDR3 is CASSLDRGTEQFF. CDR3 DNA sequence: TGCGCCAGCAGCTTGGATCGGGGGACTGAGCAGTTCTTC. The full variable domain, rest sourced from reference TRBV5-1 and TRBJ2-1, is KAGVTQTPRYLIKTRGQQVTLSCSPISGHRSVSWYQQTPGQGLQFLFEYFSETQRNKGNFPGRFSGRQFSNSRSEMNVSTLELGDSALYLCASSLDRGTEQFFGPGTRLTVL.

This chain uses TRBV11-3 with TRBJ2-2; perhaps TRBD2 as D (6 bases). Germline CDR1 reads SGHNT; CDR2 reads YENEEA. Trimming cost V 2 bases and J 2 bases, with 12 bases left between them. The length of the CDR3 is 16 residues. As DNA, the CDR3 is TGTGCCAGCAGCTTATTCGGGAGTCCAAACACCGGGGAGCTGTTTTTT. It translates to CASSLFGSPNTGELFF.

A few counts support this clonotype. This sequence joins TRBV28 and TRBJ2-5, with D possibly being TRBD2 (6 bases). Germline V gene lookup returns CDR1 MDHEN and CDR2 SYDVKM. With 7 bases removed from V and 3 bases from J, the gap between germline ends came to 15 bases. This CDR3 contains 14 residues. CDR3 region: CASMLAGREETQYF. CDR3 nucleotide sequence: TGTGCCAGCATGCTCGCGGGGCGGGAAGAGACCCAGTACTTC.

The chain combines TRBV19 with TRBJ1-6, with D possibly matching TRBD1 (6 bases). Trimming took off 5 bases at V and 11 bases at J, with 19 bases between the two ends. The CDR3 length is 15 residues. CDR1 and CDR2 from the germline V gene are LNHDA and SQIVND (reference sequence). CDR3 in amino acids: CASSPTGTSITPLHF. The CDR3 coding sequence is TGTGCCAGTAGTCCGACCGGGACAAGTATAACACCCCTCCACTTT.

The genes are TRBV7-2 and TRBJ2-3; 9 positions match TRBD1. The CDR3 covers 16 residues. Germline V gene lookup returns CDR1 SGHTA and CDR2 FQGNSA. With V trimmed by 5 bases and J by 4 bases, 10 bases remained unmatched. The CDR3 region has the DNA TGTGCCAGCAGCCCCCGGACAGGGGCAACGCCAGATACGCAGTATTTT. Amino acid sequence: CASSPRTGATPDTQYF.

This clonotype was found a few times. The chain recombines TRBV19 with TRBJ1-1; D gene unclear. V was pared by 6 bases and J by 5 bases, with 16 bases between. Per the germline V gene, CDR1 is LNHDA and CDR2 is SQIVND (reference sequence). The CDR3 totals 14 residues. In DNA, the CDR3 is TGTGCCAGTAGAAAAGATGGGATAGGAACTGAAGCTTTCTTT. Protein product: CASRKDGIGTEAFF.

The chain employs TRBV7-2 and TRBJ2-7; possibly TRBD1 or TRBD2 for D (6 bases each). The germline V and J ends were trimmed by 5 bases and 6 bases, with 14 bases remaining between them. Germline CDR1 reads SGHTA; CDR2 reads FQGNSA. This CDR3 region has 13 residues. The CDR3 loop is CASSQGGGREQYV. The CDR3 DNA follows: TGTGCCAGCAGCCAGGGTGGGGGGCGCGAGCAGTACGTC.

This clonotype has just a few counts. V usage is TRBV4-1 and J usage is TRBJ2-3; D remains ambiguous. Trimming cost V 3 bases and J 0 bases, with 10 bases left between them. The CDR3 spans 15 residues. Germline V lookup: CDR1 MGHRA, CDR2 YSYEKL. CDR3 sequence: CASSHGDTSTDTQYF. Here the CDR3 DNA reads TGCGCCAGCAGCCACGGTGACACTAGCACAGATACGCAGTATTTT.

This clonotype was seen only a few times. The gene calls are TRBV6-2 or TRBV6-3 and TRBJ2-7; D uncertain. Germline-derived CDR1 and CDR2 are MNHEY and SVGEGT. The V gene lost 0 bases and the J gene lost 2 bases, with 2 bases spanning the gap. This CDR3 has 12 amino acids. Here the CDR3 DNA reads TGTGCCAGCAGTTACTCGCCCTACGAGCAGTACGTC. It is translated as CASSYSPYEQYV.

This clonotype was seen more than once but under ten times. J is TRBJ2-2 and V is TRBV11-2, with 8 bases fitting TRBD1. CDR1 is SGHAT, CDR2 FQNNGV, per germline. Losses at the gene ends were 5 bases for V and 2 bases for J; bases not matched to a gene: 10. This CDR3 has 17 residues. CDR3 amino acids: CASSTPRQGSNTGELFF. In DNA, the CDR3 is TGTGCCAGCAGCACCCCCCGACAGGGGAGTAACACCGGGGAGCTGTTTTTT.

This clonotype has just a few counts. The rearrangement joins TRBV5-4 to TRBJ2-5; the D gene is possibly TRBD2 (6 bases). Trimming pared 2 bases from V and 5 bases from J, leaving 13 bases between. From germline, CDR1 is SGHNT and CDR2 YYREEE (reference sequence). The CDR3 is 14 amino acids. The CDR3 spells CASSLPGARETQYF. The CDR3 DNA sequence: TGTGCCAGCAGCTTACCGGGAGCGAGGGAGACCCAGTACTTC.

This clonotype was picked up a small number of times. V and J are TRBV6-1 and TRBJ1-4; D is perhaps TRBD1 (5 bases). The CDR3 has 13 residues. Trimming removed 6 bases at V and 8 bases at J, with 13 bases between. Per germline, CDR1 MNHNS and CDR2 SASEGT. For the CDR3, the DNA is TGTGCCAGCAGCCGGGGGTTCGGAGAAAAACTGTTTTTT. This encodes CASSRGFGEKLFF.

This clonotype was counted only a few times. The genes are TRBV7-8 and TRBJ2-2, with 7 bases lining up with TRBD1. This CDR3 is built from 15 residues. Germline CDR1 is SGHVS and CDR2 is FQNEAQ. With 3 bases clipped from V and 5 bases from J, the junction kept 6 bases outside the gene matches. The CDR3, as DNA: TGTGCCAGCAGCTTCACAGGGGAAACGACCGGGGAGCTGTTTTTT. Residues: CASSFTGETTGELFF.

This clonotype has a count of ten or more. The junction departs from germline at one end; a sequencing error may be responsible. V is TRBV7-7 and J is TRBJ2-3; 8 nucleotides agree with TRBD2. CDR3 length equals 15 residues. Per germline, CDR1 SSHAT and CDR2 FNYEAQ (reference sequence). Here the CDR3 DNA reads TGTGCTAGCAGCTACGCAGCGGGGGGCACAGATACGCAGTATTTT. It translates to CASSYAAGGTDTQYF.

This clonotype was seen a handful of times. V usage is TRBV18 and J usage is TRBJ2-1, with D tentatively TRBD2 (6 bases). The CDR3 has 16 residues. V lost 3 bases and J lost 0, with 12 bases in between. Germline loops: CDR1 KGHSH, CDR2 LQKENI. The CDR3: CASSPSGDSSYNEQFF. CDR3 nucleotides: TGTGCCAGCTCACCCTCGGGGGATAGCTCCTACAATGAGCAGTTCTTC.

The chain combines TRBV7-2 with TRBJ2-1, with D possibly being TRBD1 (6 bases). The V and J ends lost 5 bases and 5 bases respectively, with 13 bases between them. The length of the CDR3 is 14 residues. The germline V gene encodes CDR1 SGHTA and CDR2 FQGNSA. The CDR3 DNA reads TGTGCCAGCAGCCCAGGGGTCAGAAACAATGAGCAGTTCTTC. It specifies CASSPGVRNNEQFF.

This clonotype has a handful of counts. The chain couples TRBV4-1 to TRBJ1-5; D is ambiguous. The CDR3 totals 16 residues. In germline, CDR1 is MGHRA, CDR2 YSYEKL. Trimming shortened V by 0 bases and J by 0 bases, and 9 bases separated the two germline ends. The CDR3 region has the DNA TGCGCCAGCAGCCAAGATGCACAGTATAGCAATCAGCCCCAGCATTTT. It is translated as CASSQDAQYSNQPQHF.

The gene calls are TRBV7-8 and TRBJ2-7, with 9 positions matching TRBD1. Per the germline V gene, CDR1 is SGHVS and CDR2 is FQNEAQ. With V trimmed by 10 bases and J by 6 bases, 13 bases remained unmatched. The CDR3 has 14 residues. CDR3 in DNA: TGTGCCACCTCGCGGGACAGGGTATATGGCGAGCAGTACTTC. This sequence encodes CATSRDRVYGEQYF.

This clonotype was observed many times. The chain has TRBV5-1 and TRBJ2-2; D remains ambiguous. V lost 4 bases, J lost 4 bases, and 17 bases lay in between. The CDR3 totals 16 residues. Germline CDR1 is SGHRS and CDR2 is YFSETQ. The CDR3 region is CASSLTARRATGELFF. CDR3 sequence (DNA): TGCGCCAGCAGCCTGACCGCTCGACGGGCCACCGGGGAGCTGTTTTTT.

This clonotype was found a few times. The chain couples TRBV7-8 to TRBJ1-6; a possible D gene is TRBD1 (5 bases). CDR3 length: 16 amino acids. Germline assignment: CDR1 SGHVS and CDR2 FQNEAQ. V gave up 4 bases and J gave up 10 bases, with 20 bases separating them. CDR3 DNA sequence: TGTGCCAGCAGCTCCCCCAGGAGAGGGGACGGATCACCCCTCCACTTT. Protein sequence: CASSSPRRGDGSPLHF. Drawing the rest from reference TRBV7-8 and TRBJ1-6, the complete variable domain is GAGVSQSPRYKVAKRGQDVALRCDPISGHVSLFWYQQALGQGPEFLTYFQNEAQLDKSGLPSDRFFAERPEGSVSTLKIQRTQQEDSAVYLCASSSPRRGDGSPLHFGNGTRLTVT.

This clonotype was picked up a small number of times. This rearrangement joins TRBV14 to TRBJ2-1; D gene uncertain. Germline V CDR1 and CDR2: SGHDN, FVKESK. This CDR3 is built from 12 residues. V was trimmed by 1 base and J by 12 bases, leaving 10 bases between them. This CDR3 reads CASSQGDILQFF. The CDR3 nucleotides read TGTGCCAGCAGCCAAGGGGATATCTTGCAGTTCTTC.

V and J are TRBV12-3 or TRBV12-4 and TRBJ1-4; weak D call: TRBD1 (5 bases). The V and J ends lost 3 bases and 6 bases respectively, with 11 bases between them. The CDR3 length is 14 residues. CDR3 region: CASSFWGPDEKLFF. DNA of the CDR3: TGTGCCAGCAGTTTTTGGGGACCTGATGAAAAACTGTTTTTT.

This chain joins TRBV19 and TRBJ1-2; D gene unclear. This CDR3 is 12 amino acids long. Trimming removed 7 bases at V and 5 bases at J, with 11 bases between. The germline CDR1 and CDR2 sequences are LNHDA and SQIVND (reference sequence). The CDR3 DNA follows: TGTGCCAGTAATTTCCTCGGGTATGGCTACACCTTC. It codes for CASNFLGYGYTF.

The rearrangement links TRBV6-5 to TRBJ2-5, with 14 bases lining up with TRBD2. The J segment lost 1 base and the V segment lost 0 bases, leaving 1 base of the junction unmatched. The CDR3 sequence is 17 residues long. CDR1 is MNHEY and CDR2 is SVGAGI in the germline V gene. CDR3: CASSYSGLAGVQETQYF. The CDR3 DNA reads as TGTGCCAGCAGTTACTCGGGACTAGCGGGGGTCCAAGAGACCCAGTACTTC.

This clonotype was seen a few times. The chain employs TRBV24-1 and TRBJ1-2, with a weak D call TRBD1 (5 bases). CDR1 KGHDR and CDR2 SFDVKD come from the germline V gene. The V end was cut by 4 bases, the J end by 3 bases, with 11 bases between. The CDR3 is made up of 14 amino acids. CDR3 sequence (DNA): TGTGCCACCAGTGACAACGGACATGACTATGGCTACACCTTC. Translation: CATSDNGHDYGYTF.

This clonotype turned up a few times. One end of the junction does not line up with germline, which may come from a read error. The chain has TRBV6-5 and TRBJ1-5; D call uncertain. Per germline, CDR1 MNHEY and CDR2 SVGAGI. The CDR3 totals 13 residues. Here the CDR3 reads CASSYYSNQPQHF. The CDR3 region has the DNA TGTGCCAGCAGCTACTATAGCAATCAGCCCCAGCATTTT.

This chain connects TRBV7-9 to TRBJ2-3; D is unclear. Between the trimmed V and J ends, which lost 4 bases and 5 bases, there was a span of 22 bases. The germline gives CDR1 SEHNR, CDR2 FQNEAQ (reference sequence). The CDR3 consists of 17 residues. As DNA, the CDR3 is TGTGCCAGCAGCTCCTCCAGCCTCTTACGGTGGTTAGATACGCAGTATTTT. As protein: CASSSSSLLRWLDTQYF.

Only a few counts were recorded for this clonotype. The gene calls are TRBV7-6 and TRBJ1-2; 7 bases are a match to TRBD1. Germline V lookup: CDR1 SGHVS, CDR2 FNYEAQ. V trimming: 1 base; J trimming: 8 bases; junction bases outside the gene matches: 10. This CDR3 has 15 amino acids. The CDR3 region is CASSLESQGVGGYTF. The CDR3 DNA follows: TGTGCCAGCAGCTTAGAGTCGCAGGGGGTCGGAGGCTACACCTTC.